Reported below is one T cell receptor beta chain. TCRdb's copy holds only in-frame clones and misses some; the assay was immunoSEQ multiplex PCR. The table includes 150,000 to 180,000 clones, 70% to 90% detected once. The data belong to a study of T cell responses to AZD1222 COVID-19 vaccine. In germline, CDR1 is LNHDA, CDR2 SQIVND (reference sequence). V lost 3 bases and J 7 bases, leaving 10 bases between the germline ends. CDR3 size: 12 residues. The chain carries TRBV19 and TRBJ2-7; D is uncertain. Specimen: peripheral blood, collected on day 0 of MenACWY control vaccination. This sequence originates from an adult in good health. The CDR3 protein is CASSISVWEQYV. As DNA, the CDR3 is TGTGCCAGTAGTATTTCAGTCTGGGAGCAGTACGTC.